This entry features one TCR beta chain sequence. Its antigen remains unidentified. Just one base apart from a much larger clone, this may be a read error. The record originates from a study of glioma-infiltrating T cells. Whole-study findings and limits: Gliomas, especially low-grade, showed above-expected tissue-blood divergence; non-neoplastic patients showed below.

TCR alpha and beta CDR3 regions were amplified from RNA using iRepertoire nested multiplex PCR. For one-step reverse transcription and amplification, roughly 100-400 ng of tissue mRNA or PBMC total RNA was used. TCRdb reprocessed the multiplex PCR reads with MiXCR, giving one entry per CDR3 protein. In the table there are approximately 120,000 distinct CDR3 sequences, roughly 24% of which are singletons. CDR1 and CDR2 (germline): DFQATT, SNEGSKA (reference sequence). This CDR3 comprises 15 residues. V and J are TRBV20-1 and TRBJ2-7; TRBD2 matches 14 bases. The material sequenced was glioma tissue, nonneoplastic brain tissue, or PBMCs (not recorded which). This TCR was sampled from a human donor with low-grade glioma or glioblastoma, undergoing nonglioma brain surgery, or in good health (not recorded which). CDR3 amino acids: CSARGTSGSNYGQYF. CDR3 sequence (DNA): TGCAGTGCTAGGGGGACTAGCGGGAGTAACTACGGGCAGTACTTC.